This TCR beta chain was found in a study of control samples from healthy donors and cancer patients. Sequencing used immunoSEQ multiplex PCR; TCRdb keeps in-frame clones, though not all of them. The top ten clones hold roughly 10% of a sample with some 140,000 clones, roughly 92% of them seen once. The CDR3 extends over 11 amino acids. Germline CDR1 and CDR2: SGHNT and YENEEA. V was cut by 3 bases and J by 8 bases, with 7 bases left in between. The origin of this receptor is a man under 40 in good health. The sample comprised blood. The J gene is TRBJ1-1, the V gene TRBV11-3; D remains ambiguous. The CDR3 is CASSFLEEAFF. The CDR3 DNA sequence: TGTGCCAGCAGCTTTTTGGAGGAAGCTTTCTTT.